The entry below gives a single T cell receptor beta chain sequence along with its context. The antigen remains unidentified. This sample stems from a study of a mutant IDH1 vaccine in newly diagnosed glioma. Profiled with immunoSEQ multiplex PCR; TCRdb holds only in-frame clones, not every one. The sample gives tens of thousands of clones, less than 70% of which show up once; around 4.8% is in the top ten. The CDR3 is 14 amino acids. Germline values: CDR1 MNHNS, CDR2 SASEGT. V shed 10 bases and J 4 bases; nucleotides not matched to a gene: 9. Time point denoted: week 47, end of study. The study gave 300 ug of mutant IDH1 20-mer peptide per vaccine dose, with topical imiquimod. Donor tumors were new WHO grade 3 or 4 IDH1-mutant, ATRX-lost astrocytomas.

This rearrangement joins TRBV6-1 to TRBJ1-2, with 10 bases matching TRBD1. The clonotype originates from a man aged 40-50 years with glioma. Some clones in this sample may be carry-over from other donors' samples. The sequenced sample was peripheral blood mononuclear cells (PBMCs), obtained from a glioma patient whose treatment included an IDH1 peptide vaccine. CDR3 sequence (DNA): TGTGCCACCTTTTCGACAGGGGGCATCTATGGCTACACCTTC. The encoded protein is CATFSTGGIYGYTF.